The entry that follows covers one T cell receptor beta chain sequence. There are a few counts of this clone. The target of this receptor is not known. Qualities for individual bases were not recorded, and no much larger clone is one base off. The data originate from a study of cytomegalovirus exposure and HLA in healthy donors (dated by TCRdb to 2017 to 2019). Notes on the research overall: An earlier analysis of several hundred of the donors reported 250 to 300 Gb of sequence data and 100 million to 130 million unique TCR beta sequences from about 200 million T cells. An early release that covered around 590 HLA-typed donors contained approximately 300 gigabases of sequencing data and around 85 million unique TCR sequences. Of the roughly 400 genotyped donors, 80% to 90% were placed in the genetic ancestry cluster associated with self-reported Caucasian donors. The aim of the study was to test whether cataloging public T cell receptors could identify signatures of past pathogen exposure. The T cell repertoires of 666 subjects were profiled by immunosequencing and related to cytomegalovirus serostatus. Along with the approximately 670-subject first cohort, a separate validation cohort of over 90 different subjects was used. High-throughput TCR immunosequencing, statistical association of individual TCRs with disease status, and machine learning were combined to predict cytomegalovirus infection status. In a later analysis, previously published TCR beta repertoires from 550 to 700 donors were re-analyzed and high-resolution HLA genotyping was added so that TCR occurrence patterns could be studied. Rather than drawing on any new phenotypic data, the later analysis identified candidate immune exposures from TCR beta sequences and the way those sequences occurred across donors. In an earlier analysis of around 540 of the donors, high-throughput TCR beta sequencing was used to judge whether each TCR beta V gene segment behaved as functional or pseudogenic. Donor age, sex, ethnicity and CMV serostatus were compiled together with the repertoire data. In a later genetic analysis, genome-wide SNP genotypes for 398 of the 666 donors were used, and that subset was treated as a discovery cohort. All discovery cohort repertoires had been generated using a single sequencing platform. Class I and class II HLA loci were covered by the typing at four-digit resolution. The number of typed donors differed by locus: about 629-640 for A, B, C, DRB1 and DQB1; 522 for DQA1; 606 for DPA1; and roughly 450 for DPB1. Four to six DR-DQ haplotypes were handled as single units for association and clustering, since linkage in the cohort was strong. Across around 400 genotyped donors of the cohort, an average of about 240,000 unique TCR beta nucleotide sequences per donor were sequenced, and approximately 19% of those sequences were non-productive.

The junction shows trimming of 5 bases on V and 1 base on J, plus 8 bases between the germline ends. Its CDR3 holds 13 amino acids, cysteine through phenylalanine. The sequence is cut down to CDR3 DNA, 39 bases in frame from base 1. CDR1 and CDR2, looked up from the germline V gene, are SGHTA and FQGTGA. Libraries were constructed by the immunoSEQ multiplex PCR assay. For the multiplex PCR, a mixture combining 60 forward primers for TCR Vbeta segments and 13 reverse primers for TCR Jbeta segments was used. The CDR3 region of rearranged TCR beta genes was amplified from genomic DNA with a multiplex PCR assay. On the Illumina HiSeq System, the amplified TCR beta libraries were sequenced as 87-base-pair reads. For the original study's pipeline: A later analysis tallied 75 million to 85 million unique TCR beta chains across the 666 repertoires, and roughly 11 million of those chains were shared by two or more donors. Raw reads were error-corrected and collapsed into unique sequences by a nearest-neighbor algorithm in which closely related sequences were merged to remove PCR and sequencing errors. V, D and J gene segments were assigned by aligning CDR3 sequences to IMGT reference sequences. For a sequence to be retained, a match of at least six nucleotides to both a V gene segment and a J gene segment was required. A rearrangement was called productive if the CDR3 had no stop codons and remained in frame with V and J, and every other rearrangement was called non-productive. Following IMGT convention, CDR3 was defined as the stretch from the second conserved V-encoded cysteine up to the conserved J-encoded phenylalanine. The earlier analysis of about 590 of the donors excluded sequences that lacked an unambiguous match to a single V gene segment. An earlier analysis of almost 600 of the donors classified V segments as functional when productive rearrangements were above 56.7% and as segregating when the standard deviation between donors was above 5%. To diagnose cytomegalovirus status from the catalog of TCR beta chain sequences, a statistical classification framework was built. In a later analysis, V and J genes were assigned by comparing TCR nucleotide sequences against IMGT/GENE-DB human TR gene sequences. A later analysis assigned CDR3 sequences and most-parsimonious VDJ recombination scenarios with the TCRdist pipeline. In a later analysis, every TCR beta chain was defined by the combination of its CDR3 amino acid sequence and its V-gene family, and reads without a unique V-gene family were dropped. As a way to deal with suspected cross-contamination and a sequencing artifact, a later analysis dropped 500 to 700 nucleotide sequences that were highly shared and had low generation probability. In a later analysis, a clonal expansion index was calculated for each public chain from normalized within-repertoire ranks of inferred template counts. In a later analysis, generation probabilities were computed with a VDJ recombination model fitted to out-of-frame rearrangements, and the resulting probabilities were checked against IGoR. Hypergeometric tests were used in a later analysis to score TCR-TCR, TCR-HLA and TCR-CMV co-occurrence, with a repertoire-size bias correction applied to the TCR pairs. False discovery rates were estimated in a later analysis by permuting HLA or CMV assignments 20 times. In a later analysis, co-occurring TCRs were grouped using DBSCAN, with TCRdist sequence similarity added in when clustering inside HLA-allele-positive subsets. Repertoires with fewer than 30,000 or more than 120,000 public chains were left out of co-occurrence clustering, as were a handful of repertoires with anomalous nucleotide sharing. The clones in this table, taken by TCRdb from immuneACCESS, are in-frame only. Not every clone is retained; where verified, under half of the shortfall comes from an unresolved V gene, and the cause of the rest is unknown. V and J calls and clone size are given by that table; D and trimming were obtained from the DNA. The sample table shows roughly 93,000 clones, and 76% are seen once. Less than 4% of the sample comes from the top ten.

What the work shows at the level of the full study, not this receptor alone: A later analysis found that most CMV-associated TCR beta chains appeared HLA-restricted, with HLA associations seemingly driven largely by CMV exposure. Across donors, most TCR sequences were observed very rarely, whereas some public TCRs were present in many individuals. Sequencing depth was assumed to be roughly uniform across donors in the presence/absence analyses, though that assumption may not hold. A later genetic analysis associated a missense DCLRE1C variant with V-gene and J-gene trimming of TCR beta chains, and an independent cohort replicated the association. Only TCR beta chains were sequenced in this cohort, and the absence of alpha or paired-chain data limited detectable features. At a false discovery rate of 0.05, a later analysis linked roughly 17,000 TCR beta sequences to specific HLA alleles. Three of the identified cytomegalovirus-associated TCR beta chains were confirmed in vitro to be specific for cytomegalovirus antigens. According to a later analysis, TCR association rates differed among HLA loci, with DRB1 alleles showing the most associated TCRs and HLA-C alleles showing the fewest. It was suggested by the authors that the approach could potentially be generalized to other disease states and immunological phenotypes. A cluster of highly shared sequence variants was judged likely to represent a technical artifact of the sequencing pipeline. A later genetic analysis reported fewer N-insertions in productive TCRs among donors in an Asian-associated ancestry cluster than the roughly 700-donor mean. When HLA alleles, especially DR and DQ, strongly co-occurred, TCR associations were difficult to assign to individual alleles. Because counts were too low, fewer than 20 rarely observed V segments, including chromosome 9 orphons, were excluded from the earlier analysis of some 540 of the donors. In an earlier analysis of around 600 of the donors, most TCR beta V segments appeared in productive rearrangements about 87% or about 30% of the time, broadly matching IMGT annotations. In the study, around 160 TCR beta chains were listed as associated with cytomegalovirus. Correlated functional status among segregating V segments might be attributable to linkage disequilibrium, but an unknown experimental factor could not be ruled out. The only immune exposure information available for the cohort was CMV serostatus. The classifier was reported to diagnose cytomegalovirus status with high specificity and sensitivity in both the original cohort and the validation cohort. In a later analysis, HLA-associated TCR beta chains showed more clonal expansion and lower generation probabilities than non-associated chains that were equally common. Because HLA typing was missing for some donors at each locus, association tests included only the typed subset. A further reported finding was that TCR beta sequences accurately predicted the HLA-A and HLA-B alleles for most subjects in the first cohort. A later analysis reported that several top co-occurrence clusters appeared linked to parvovirus B19, influenza, CMV and Epstein-Barr virus. Because the 87-base-pair reads could not distinguish some IMGT-functional V segments, including TRBV6-2 and TRBV6-3, those segments were excluded.

The cohort was made up of approximately 670 healthy bone marrow donors. All cohort members were sampled while nominally healthy, although unrecorded immune exposures were likely present. The donor tested CMV seronegative, placing the donor among the 352 seronegative members of the cohort. A peripheral blood sample was provided by each donor, and peripheral blood mononuclear cells were used for TCR beta sequencing. The Qiagen DNeasy Blood Extraction Kit was used to extract genomic DNA from the blood cell samples. The sequence joins TRBV7-3 to TRBJ1-1; the D gene identity is not certain. The TCR sequence derives from a middle-aged man in good health and CMV-seronegative. Sample: PBMCs. The sequenced DNA: TGTGCCAGCAGCCCACTAGGGAACACTGAAGCTTTCTTT. Translated, this gives CASSPLGNTEAFF.